This T cell receptor beta chain was recorded in a study of T cell changes during pregnancy in multiple sclerosis. J lost 5 bases, V lost 3 bases, and 4 bases had no gene match. The CDR3 runs to 15 residues. Germline CDR1 and CDR2: SGHAT and FQNNGV. Some clones are missing from TCRdb's copy, which holds only in-frame ones; the method was immunoSEQ multiplex PCR. The sample includes tens of thousands of clones, approximately 92% seen only once; the top ten take 2.8%. The sequencing used peripheral blood, collected in the third trimester of pregnancy. The genes are TRBV11-2 and TRBJ1-4; 9 bases align to TRBD1. This receptor was taken from a female donor in good health, enrolled as a control in a pregnancy study. CDR3 in DNA: TGTGCCAGCAGCTTCGGGACAGGGAGAAATGAAAAACTGTTTTTT. This sequence encodes CASSFGTGRNEKLFF. Filled out from reference TRBV11-2 and TRBJ1-4, the complete variable domain reads EAGVAQSPRYKIIEKRQSVAFWCNPISGHATLYWYQQILGQGPKLLIQFQNNGVVDDSQLPKDRFSAERLKGVDSTLKIQPAKLEDSAVYLCASSFGTGRNEKLFFGSGTQLSVL.